Below are 11 T cell receptor beta chains sequenced from a single sample in a study of blood T cell repertoires in COVID-19. Measured with immunoSEQ multiplex PCR; TCRdb has only the in-frame clones, and not every one. The data show around 19,000 clones, more than 80% seen once. Sequenced input: peripheral blood. These receptors were taken from a human donor in a cohort sampled during active COVID-19.

The CDR3 nucleotides are TGTGCCAGCAGTCTACAACCCGGGACAGGGACCTACGAGCAGTACTTC. Encoded protein: CASSLQPGTGTYEQYF. The chain employs TRBV28 and TRBJ2-7; TRBD1 matches 9 bases. The CDR3 runs to 16 residues. Germline trimming cut 5 bases from V and 2 bases from J; bases unmatched to any gene: 10. Germline CDR1 and CDR2: MDHEN and SYDVKM. Variable domain in full (rest from reference TRBV28 and TRBJ2-7): DVKVTQSSRYLVKRTGEKVFLECVQDMDHENMFWYRQDPGLGLRLIYFSYDVKMKEKGDIPEGYSVSREKKERFSLILESASTNQTSMYLCASSLQPGTGTYEQYFGPGTRLTVT.

V gene TRBV3-1 (or the pseudogene TRBV3-2) combines with J gene TRBJ2-3; 9 positions match TRBD2. Germline CDR1 reads LGHDT; CDR2 reads YNNKEL (reference sequence). V shed 1 base and J 1 base; nucleotides not matched to a gene: 6. CDR3 length: 17 amino acids. The CDR3, as DNA: TGTGCCAGCAGCCAAGTTGGGGCTAGCGGGGGCACAGATACGCAGTATTTT. Amino acids: CASSQVGASGGTDTQYF.

Points on this clone: An end of the junction does not agree with germline; a read error may underlie this. The V and J genes are TRBV18 and TRBJ1-2; TRBD1 matches 9 bases. Germline V lookup: CDR1 KGHSH, CDR2 LQKENI. The CDR3 length is 11 residues. CDR3 bases: TGTGCCAGCTCACCCGGGACAGGGAAGTCCTTC. Amino acids: CASSPGTGKSF.

The chain recombines TRBV7-6 with TRBJ1-3; D is unclear. V shed 2 bases and J shed 0 bases, with 11 bases lying between them. Looked up from germline, CDR1 is SGHVS and CDR2 is FNYEAQ. The CDR3 totals 16 residues. This chain's CDR3 is CASSLSPGDSGNTIYF. For the CDR3, the DNA is TGTGCCAGCAGCTTATCTCCCGGGGACTCTGGAAACACCATATATTTT.

The chain is built from TRBV2 and TRBJ1-4, with D possibly TRBD1 on 5 matching bases. CDR1 and CDR2 (germline): SNHLY, FYNNEI. The CDR3 spans 16 residues. V lost 7 bases, J lost 4 bases, and 19 bases lay in between. The CDR3 bases are TGTGCCAGCAACCTACACCGAAGGGGCTTTAATGAAAAACTGTTTTTT. Encoded protein: CASNLHRRGFNEKLFF. Full variable domain (outside the CDR3, taken from reference TRBV2 and TRBJ1-4): EPEVTQTPSHQVTQMGQEVILRCVPISNHLYFYWYRQILGQKVEFLVSFYNNEISEKSEIFDDQFSVERPDGSNFTLKIRSTKLEDSAMYFCASNLHRRGFNEKLFFGSGTQLSVL.

This chain uses TRBV11-3 with TRBJ2-7; D may be TRBD1 (6 bases). V dropped 2 bases and J dropped 3 bases, with 14 bases sitting between them. Looked up from germline, CDR1 is SGHNT and CDR2 is YENEEA. The CDR3 covers 15 residues. CDR3 protein: CASSLNYGQLYEQYF. CDR3 nucleotide sequence: TGTGCCAGCAGCTTAAACTACGGACAGCTCTACGAGCAGTACTTC. The full variable domain, completed using reference TRBV11-3 and TRBJ2-7, is EAGVVQSPRYKIIEKKQPVAFWCNPISGHNTLYWYLQNLGQGPELLIRYENEEAVDDSQLPKDRFSAERLKGVDSTLKIQPAELGDSAVYLCASSLNYGQLYEQYFGPGTRLTVT.

This chain uses TRBV18 with TRBJ2-1, with D unclear. V lost 3 bases to trimming and J lost 6 bases, with 6 bases between them. The CDR3 length is 12 residues. The germline gives CDR1 KGHSH, CDR2 LQKENI. CDR3 sequence: CASSPKINEQFF. The CDR3 bases are TGTGCCAGCTCACCTAAAATCAATGAGCAGTTCTTC.

V usage is TRBV12-3 or TRBV12-4 and J usage is TRBJ2-1; the D gene is possibly TRBD2 (6 bases). The CDR3 is made up of 13 amino acids. The V and J ends lost 4 bases and 15 bases respectively, with 19 bases between them. CDR3 nucleotide sequence: TGTGCCAGCAGTTCCGGGACTGGGGCCGCATGGTTCTTC. Protein sequence: CASSSGTGAAWFF.

V usage is TRBV27 and J usage is TRBJ2-7, with 7 bases aligning to TRBD1. Germline V CDR1 and CDR2: MNHEY, SMNVEV (reference sequence). Unmatched junction bases numbered 9, after V lost 2 bases and J lost 2 bases. This CDR3 comprises 16 residues. CDR3 nucleotides: TGTGCCAGCAGTTTAAACCGGGACAGACCTGCCTACGAGCAGTACTTC. It specifies CASSLNRDRPAYEQYF.

The V gene is TRBV5-8, the J gene TRBJ2-5; D unresolved. The CDR3 is made up of 14 amino acids. V dropped 1 base and J dropped 3 bases, with 10 bases sitting between them. Germline CDR1 SGHTS, CDR2 YDEGEE. Here the CDR3 reads CASSLTFSKETQYF. CDR3 bases: TGTGCCAGCAGCTTGACGTTTTCTAAAGAGACCCAGTACTTC.

This CDR3 is CASTLGTSGGGELFF. In DNA form, the CDR3 reads TGTGCCAGCACTCTCGGGACTAGCGGGGGCGGGGAGCTGTTTTTT. V gene TRBV7-2 combines with J gene TRBJ2-2, with 14 bases lining up with TRBD2. The CDR3 is 15 residues long. Trimming took 7 bases from V and 7 from J; bases not matched to a gene: 5. From germline, CDR1 is SGHTA and CDR2 FQGNSA. The complete variable domain, with remaining parts taken from reference TRBV7-2 and TRBJ2-2, reads GAGVSQSPSNKVTEKGKDVELRCDPISGHTALYWYRQSLGQGLEFLIYFQGNSAPDKSGLPSDRFSAERTGGSVSTLTIQRTQQEDSAVYLCASTLGTSGGGELFFGEGSRLTVL.